This T cell receptor beta chain was captured by sequencing in a study of blood T cells in healthy people across ages. Whole-study findings and limits: Unsorted PBMCs ruled out conclusive naive versus antigen-experienced comparison. For the donors, CMV status was unknown and possibly confounded expanded clonotype changes. Percentage of naive T cells showed a strong correlation with TCR beta diversity.

This CDR3 contains 14 residues. Germline CDR1 MDHEN, CDR2 SYDVKM. Primed by a sample-barcoded 5' primer and a J-beta primer mix, a second PCR proceeded for roughly 7 to 11 cycles. Each CDR3 protein gets one entry after TCRdb re-called the 5' RACE reads with MiXCR. This sample yields about 930,000 distinct CDR3 sequences, of which around 29% are seen a single time; roughly 10% belongs to the top ten. Regarding this clonotype: The antigen remains undetermined. It may be a read error: a sequence one base away is much more abundant.

The same sample was also used in a study of T cells of mothers and their children.

The sample consisted of blood. The clonotype comes from a woman aged 40 to 55 in good health. V and J are TRBV28 and TRBJ1-5; 8 nucleotides align to TRBD1. CDR3 bases: TGTGCCAGCAGGGGACAGGTTAGCAATCAGTCCCAGCATTTT. It yields the protein CASRGQVSNQSQHF.